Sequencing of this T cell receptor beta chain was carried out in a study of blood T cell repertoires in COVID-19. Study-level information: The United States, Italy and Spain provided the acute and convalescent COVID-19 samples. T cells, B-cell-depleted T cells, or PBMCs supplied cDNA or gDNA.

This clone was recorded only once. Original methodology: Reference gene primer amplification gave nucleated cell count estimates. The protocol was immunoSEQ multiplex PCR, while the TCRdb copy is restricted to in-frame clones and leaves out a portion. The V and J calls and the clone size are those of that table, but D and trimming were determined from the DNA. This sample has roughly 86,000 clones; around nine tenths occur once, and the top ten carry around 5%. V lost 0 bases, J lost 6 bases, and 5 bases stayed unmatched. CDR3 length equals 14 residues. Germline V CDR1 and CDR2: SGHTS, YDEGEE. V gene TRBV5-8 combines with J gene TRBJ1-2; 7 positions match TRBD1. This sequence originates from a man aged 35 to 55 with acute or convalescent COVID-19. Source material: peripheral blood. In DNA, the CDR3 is TGTGCCAGCAGCTTGGGTTGGCAGGGGGATGGCTACACCTTC. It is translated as CASSLGWQGDGYTF.